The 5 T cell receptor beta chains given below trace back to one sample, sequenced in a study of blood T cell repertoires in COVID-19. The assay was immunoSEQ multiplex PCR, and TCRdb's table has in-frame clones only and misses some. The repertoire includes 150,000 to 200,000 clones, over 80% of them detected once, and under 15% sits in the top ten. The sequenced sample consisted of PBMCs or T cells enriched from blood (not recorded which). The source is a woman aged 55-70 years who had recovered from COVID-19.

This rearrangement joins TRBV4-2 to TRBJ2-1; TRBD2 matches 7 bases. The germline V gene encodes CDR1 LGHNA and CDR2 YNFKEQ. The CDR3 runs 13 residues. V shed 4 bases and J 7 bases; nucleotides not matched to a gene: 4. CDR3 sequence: CASSPLGGNEQFF. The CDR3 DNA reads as TGTGCCAGCAGCCCGCTCGGGGGGAATGAGCAGTTCTTC.

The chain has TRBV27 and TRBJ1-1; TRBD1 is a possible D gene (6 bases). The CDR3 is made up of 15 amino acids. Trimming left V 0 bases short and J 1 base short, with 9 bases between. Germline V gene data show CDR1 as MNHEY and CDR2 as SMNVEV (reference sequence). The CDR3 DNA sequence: TGTGCCAGCAGTTTATCGGCAGGGGCGAACACTGAAGCTTTCTTT. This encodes CASSLSAGANTEAFF.

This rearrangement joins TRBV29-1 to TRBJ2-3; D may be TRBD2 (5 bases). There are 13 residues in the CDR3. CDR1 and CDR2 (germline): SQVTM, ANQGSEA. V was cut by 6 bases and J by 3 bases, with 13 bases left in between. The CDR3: CSVEAPGTDTQYF. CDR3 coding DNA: TGCAGCGTGGAGGCCCCAGGAACAGATACGCAGTATTTT.

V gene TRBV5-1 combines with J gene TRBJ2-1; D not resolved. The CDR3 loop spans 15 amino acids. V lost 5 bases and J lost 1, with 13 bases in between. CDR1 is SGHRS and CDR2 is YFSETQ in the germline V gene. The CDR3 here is CASSQDGDSYNEQFF. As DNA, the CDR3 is TGCGCCAGCAGTCAAGACGGAGATTCCTACAATGAGCAGTTCTTC.

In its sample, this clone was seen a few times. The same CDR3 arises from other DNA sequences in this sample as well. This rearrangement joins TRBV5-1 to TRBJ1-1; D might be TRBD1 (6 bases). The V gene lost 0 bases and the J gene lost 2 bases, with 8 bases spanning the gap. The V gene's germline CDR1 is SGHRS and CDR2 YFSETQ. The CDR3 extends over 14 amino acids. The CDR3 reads CASSLGTANTEAFF. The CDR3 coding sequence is TGCGCCAGCAGCTTGGGGACAGCCAACACTGAAGCTTTCTTT.